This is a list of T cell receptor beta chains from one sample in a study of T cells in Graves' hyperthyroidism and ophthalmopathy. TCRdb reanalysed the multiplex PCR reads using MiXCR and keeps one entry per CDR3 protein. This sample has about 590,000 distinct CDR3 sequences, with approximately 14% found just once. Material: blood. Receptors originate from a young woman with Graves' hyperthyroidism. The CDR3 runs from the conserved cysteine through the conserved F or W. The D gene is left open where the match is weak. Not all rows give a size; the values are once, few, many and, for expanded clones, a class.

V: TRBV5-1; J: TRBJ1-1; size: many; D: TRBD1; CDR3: CASSLRTGGIGAEAFF; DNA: TGCGCCAGCAGCTTGAGGACAGGGGGGATCGGGGCTGAAGCTTTCTTT
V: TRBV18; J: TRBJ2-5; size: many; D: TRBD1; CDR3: CASSPLQTGVKTQYF; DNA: TGTGCCAGCTCACCCTTACAGACAGGGGTAAAGACCCAGTACTTC
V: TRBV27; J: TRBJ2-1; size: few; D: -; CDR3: CASSLSQNEQFF; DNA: TGTGCCAGCAGTTTATCCCAGAATGAGCAGTTCTTC
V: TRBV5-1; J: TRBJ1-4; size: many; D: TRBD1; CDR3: CASSLVGGQEKLFF; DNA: TGCGCCAGCAGCTTGGTAGGGGGCCAAGAAAAACTGTTTTTT
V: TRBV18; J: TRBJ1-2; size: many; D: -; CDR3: CASSPQAGEGGYTF; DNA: TGTGCCAGCTCACCACAAGCAGGGGAAGGAGGCTACACCTTC
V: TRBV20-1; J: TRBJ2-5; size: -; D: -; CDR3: CSAPGDGWETQYF; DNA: TGCAGTGCGCCCGGGGACGGGTGGGAGACCCAGTACTTC
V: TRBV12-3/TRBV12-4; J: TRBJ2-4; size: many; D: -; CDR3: CASSLSFRGLAKNIQYF; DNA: TGTGCCAGCAGTTTGAGTTTCAGGGGACTAGCCAAAAACATTCAGTACTTC
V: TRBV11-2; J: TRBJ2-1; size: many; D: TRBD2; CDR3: CASSSRLAGELFF; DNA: TGTGCCAGCAGCTCCCGACTAGCGGGAGAACTGTTCTTC
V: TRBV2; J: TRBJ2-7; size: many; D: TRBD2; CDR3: CASSAGTRYNYEQYF; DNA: TGTGCCAGCAGTGCCGGGACTAGGTATAACTACGAGCAGTACTTC
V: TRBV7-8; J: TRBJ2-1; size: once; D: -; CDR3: CASSLGGSDEQFF; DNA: TGTGCCAGCAGCTTAGGGGGCTCGGATGAGCAGTTCTTC
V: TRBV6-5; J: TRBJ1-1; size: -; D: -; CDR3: CASSYLGTMNTEAFF; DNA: TGTGCCAGCAGTTATTTGGGAACCATGAACACTGAAGCTTTCTTT
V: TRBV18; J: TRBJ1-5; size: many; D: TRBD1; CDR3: CASSTDRGVQPQHF; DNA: TGTGCCAGCTCGACAGACAGGGGAGTTCAGCCCCAGCATTTT
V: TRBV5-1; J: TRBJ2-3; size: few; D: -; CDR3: CASSHDRRTQYF; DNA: TGCGCCAGCAGCCACGACCGGCGTACGCAGTATTTT
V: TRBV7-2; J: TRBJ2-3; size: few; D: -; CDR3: CASRAQSPVGPDTQYF; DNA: TGTGCCAGCAGGGCCCAGTCCCCTGTGGGGCCAGATACGCAGTATTTT
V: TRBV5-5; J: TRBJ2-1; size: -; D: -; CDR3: CASRRPGGAPREQFF; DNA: TGTGCCAGCAGAAGACCCGGCGGGGCTCCGAGGGAGCAGTTCTTC
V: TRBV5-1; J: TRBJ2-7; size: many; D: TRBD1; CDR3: CASSLTGTGIYEQYF; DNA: TGCGCCAGCAGCTTGACCGGGACAGGAATCTACGAGCAGTACTTC
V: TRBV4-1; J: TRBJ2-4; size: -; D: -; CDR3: CASSQGSVAVNNIQYF; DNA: TGCGCCAGCAGCCAAGGTTCGGTCGCGGTTAACAACATTCAGTACTTC
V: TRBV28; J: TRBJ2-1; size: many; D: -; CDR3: CATLGYGQYNEQFF; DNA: TGTGCCACCCTAGGATACGGACAGTACAATGAGCAGTTCTTC
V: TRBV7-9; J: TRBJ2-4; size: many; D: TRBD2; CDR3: CASSPLGTSGRAMVSKNIQYF; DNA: TGTGCCAGCAGCCCCTTGGGGACTAGCGGGAGGGCCATGGTGTCCAAAAACATTCAGTACTTC
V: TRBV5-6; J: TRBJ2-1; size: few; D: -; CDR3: CASSFLVGVGNEQFF; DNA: TGTGCCAGCAGCTTTCTTGTGGGAGTGGGGAATGAGCAGTTCTTC
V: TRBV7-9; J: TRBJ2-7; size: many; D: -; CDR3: CASSPTHSYEQYF; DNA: TGTGCCAGCAGCCCGACTCATTCCTACGAGCAGTACTTC
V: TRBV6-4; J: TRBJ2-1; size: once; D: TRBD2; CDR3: CASSDSSSGSDEQFF; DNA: TGTGCCAGCAGTGACTCTTCTAGCGGGAGCGATGAGCAGTTCTTC
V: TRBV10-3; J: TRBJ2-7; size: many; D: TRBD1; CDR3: CAISDFRDRGYEQYF; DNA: TGTGCCATCAGTGACTTCCGGGACAGGGGCTACGAGCAGTACTTC
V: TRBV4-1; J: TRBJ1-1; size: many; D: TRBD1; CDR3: CASRAQGRGTEAFF; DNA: TGCGCCAGCAGAGCACAGGGGAGGGGCACTGAAGCTTTCTTT
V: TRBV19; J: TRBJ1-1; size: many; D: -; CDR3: CASTPGGQREAFF; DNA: TGTGCCAGTACCCCCGGCGGACAGCGTGAAGCTTTCTTT
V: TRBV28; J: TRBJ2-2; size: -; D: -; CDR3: CASSQLSYSANTGELFF; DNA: TGTGCCAGCAGCCAACTCTCCTATTCCGCGAACACCGGGGAGCTGTTTTTT
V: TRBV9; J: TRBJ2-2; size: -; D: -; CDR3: CASSDRHYTGELFF; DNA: TGTGCCAGCAGCGACCGACACTACACCGGGGAGCTGTTTTTT
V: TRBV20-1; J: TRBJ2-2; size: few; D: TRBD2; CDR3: CSARDSGRAVTGELFF; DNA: TGCAGTGCTAGAGATAGCGGGAGGGCCGTCACCGGGGAGCTGTTTTTT
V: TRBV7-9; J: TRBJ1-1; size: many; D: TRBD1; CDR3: CASSLSQGQTEAFF; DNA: TGTGCCAGCAGCTTATCACAGGGGCAAACTGAAGCTTTCTTT
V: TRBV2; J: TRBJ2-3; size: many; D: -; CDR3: CASSGGRLPTDTQYF; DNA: TGTGCCAGCAGTGGGGGCAGGTTACCCACAGATACGCAGTATTTT
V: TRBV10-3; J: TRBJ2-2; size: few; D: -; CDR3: CAIGEAGELFF; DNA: TGTGCCATCGGGGAAGCCGGGGAGCTGTTTTTT
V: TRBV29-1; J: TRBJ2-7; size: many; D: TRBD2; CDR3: CSVDTSVRDEQYF; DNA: TGCAGCGTTGATACTAGCGTTCGCGACGAGCAGTACTTC
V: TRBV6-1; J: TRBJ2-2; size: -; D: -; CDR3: CASSTRSFTGELFF; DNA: TGTGCCAGCAGTACCAGAAGCTTCACCGGGGAGCTGTTTTTT
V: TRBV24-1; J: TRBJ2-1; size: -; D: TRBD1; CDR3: CATSDPGQVQETQFF; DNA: TGTGCCACCAGTGATCCCGGACAGGTCCAAGAGACCCAGTTCTTC
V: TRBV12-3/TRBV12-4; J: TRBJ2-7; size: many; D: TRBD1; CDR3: CASSFGIGGTYEQYF; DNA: TGTGCCAGCAGTTTCGGCATAGGGGGCACATACGAGCAGTACTTC